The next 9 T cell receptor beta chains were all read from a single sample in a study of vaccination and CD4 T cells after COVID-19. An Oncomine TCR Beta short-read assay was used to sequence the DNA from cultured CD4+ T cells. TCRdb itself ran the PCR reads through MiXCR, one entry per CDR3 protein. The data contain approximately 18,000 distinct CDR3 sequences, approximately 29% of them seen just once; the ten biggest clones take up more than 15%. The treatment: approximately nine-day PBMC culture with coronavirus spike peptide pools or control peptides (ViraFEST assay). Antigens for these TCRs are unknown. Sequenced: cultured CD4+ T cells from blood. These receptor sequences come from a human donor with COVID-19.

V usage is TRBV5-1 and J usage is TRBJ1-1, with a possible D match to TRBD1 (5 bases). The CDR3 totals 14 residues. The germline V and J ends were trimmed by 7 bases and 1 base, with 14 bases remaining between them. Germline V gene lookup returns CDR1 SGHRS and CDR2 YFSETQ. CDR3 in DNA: TGCGCCAGCCGCCAGGGAGCGGGGAACACTGAAGCTTTCTTT. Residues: CASRQGAGNTEAFF.

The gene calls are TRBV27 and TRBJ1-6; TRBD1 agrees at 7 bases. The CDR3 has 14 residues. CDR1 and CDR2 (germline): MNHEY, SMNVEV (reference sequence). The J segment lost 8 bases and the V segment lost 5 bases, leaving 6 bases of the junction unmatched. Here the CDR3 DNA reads TGTGCCAGCAGTGGTCGGGACAGCTATTCACCCCTCCACTTT. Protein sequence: CASSGRDSYSPLHF.

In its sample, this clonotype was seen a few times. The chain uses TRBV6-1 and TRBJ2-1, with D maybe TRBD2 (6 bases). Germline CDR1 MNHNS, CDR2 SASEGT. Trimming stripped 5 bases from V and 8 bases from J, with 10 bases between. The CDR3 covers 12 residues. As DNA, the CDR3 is TGTGCCAGCAGTCGTGGAGGGTATGAGCAGTTCTTC. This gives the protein CASSRGGYEQFF.

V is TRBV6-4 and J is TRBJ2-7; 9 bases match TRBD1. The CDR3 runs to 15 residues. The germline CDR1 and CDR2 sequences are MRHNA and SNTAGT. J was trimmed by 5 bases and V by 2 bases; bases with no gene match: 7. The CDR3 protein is CASSDDGTGKNEQYF. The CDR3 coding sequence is TGTGCCAGCAGTGACGATGGGACAGGGAAGAACGAGCAGTACTTC.

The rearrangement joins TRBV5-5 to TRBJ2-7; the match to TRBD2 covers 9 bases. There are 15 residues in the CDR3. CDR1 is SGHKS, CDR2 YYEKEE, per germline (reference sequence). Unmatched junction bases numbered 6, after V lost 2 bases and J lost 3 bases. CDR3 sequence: CASSFTAGGLYEQYF. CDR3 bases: TGTGCCAGCAGCTTTACAGCGGGGGGCCTCTACGAGCAGTACTTC.

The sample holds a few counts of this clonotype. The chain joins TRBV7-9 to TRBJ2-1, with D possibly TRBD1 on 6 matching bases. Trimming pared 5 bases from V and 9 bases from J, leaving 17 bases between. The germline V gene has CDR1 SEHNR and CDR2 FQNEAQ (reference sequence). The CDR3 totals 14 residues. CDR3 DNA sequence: TGTGCCAGCAGCACCAGGGGCCCTTTTCTTGAGCAGTTCTTC. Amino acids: CASSTRGPFLEQFF.

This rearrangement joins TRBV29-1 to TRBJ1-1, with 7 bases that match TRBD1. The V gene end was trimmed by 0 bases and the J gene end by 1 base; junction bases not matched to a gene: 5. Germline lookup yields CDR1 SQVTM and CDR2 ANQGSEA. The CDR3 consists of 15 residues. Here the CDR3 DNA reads TGCAGCGTTGAAGATGGGGGACAGCCGAACACTGAAGCTTTCTTT. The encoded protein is CSVEDGGQPNTEAFF.

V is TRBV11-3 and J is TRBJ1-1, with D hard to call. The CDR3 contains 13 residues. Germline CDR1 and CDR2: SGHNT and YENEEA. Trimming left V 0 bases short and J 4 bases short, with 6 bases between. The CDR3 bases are TGTGCCAGCAGCTTAGACTACGTCACTGAAGCTTTCTTT. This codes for CASSLDYVTEAFF. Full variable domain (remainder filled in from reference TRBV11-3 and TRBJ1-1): EAGVVQSPRYKIIEKKQPVAFWCNPISGHNTLYWYLQNLGQGPELLIRYENEEAVDDSQLPKDRFSAERLKGVDSTLKIQPAELGDSAVYLCASSLDYVTEAFFGQGTRLTVV.

The CDR3 loop is CASSLRGRPSTDTQYF. The CDR3 DNA reads TGTGCCAGCAGTTTACGTGGGCGCCCCAGCACAGATACGCAGTATTTT. The chain joins TRBV12-3 or TRBV12-4 to TRBJ2-3; no clear D gene. This CDR3 is 16 amino acids long. Trimming took off 2 bases at V and 0 bases at J, with 12 bases between the two ends.